These T cell receptor beta chains were read from a single sample in a study of blood T cell repertoires in COVID-19. TCRdb's copy holds only in-frame clones and misses some; the assay was immunoSEQ multiplex PCR. The table includes about 230,000 clones, approximately 88% detected once. Sequenced material: peripheral blood. The receptor source for this set is a man between 40 and 49 years old with acute or convalescent COVID-19. CDR3s include the opening cysteine and the closing phenylalanine or tryptophan. The order of the fields is D gene, V gene, J gene, clone size, CDR3 DNA, CDR3 protein. The D gene is left open where the match is weak. The listing skips clone size in some rows; elsewhere it reads once, few, many or a size class.

TRBD1	TRBV6-5	TRBJ1-5	NA	TGTGCCAGCAGTTTCGGACAGGGTGGTCAGCCCCAGCATTTT	CASSFGQGGQPQHF
NA	TRBV6-5	TRBJ2-5	NA	TGTGCCAGCATCCTAAAGCGGGACCAAGAGACCCAGTACTTC	CASILKRDQETQYF
NA	TRBV5-5	TRBJ2-7	few	TGTGCCAGCAGCTTGGCCTCCGAGCAGTACTTC	CASSLASEQYF
TRBD1	TRBV5-6	TRBJ1-6	NA	TGTGCCAGCAGCTTGGGAAGACAGGGAGGCTCACCCCTCCACTTT	CASSLGRQGGSPLHF
NA	TRBV6-5	TRBJ1-2	NA	TGTGCCAGCACCAACGGACAGTACTATGGCTACACCTTC	CASTNGQYYGYTF
NA	TRBV3-1/TRBV3-2	TRBJ2-6	NA	TGTGCCAGCAGTCTCGGACTGCCCTCTGGGGCCAACGTCCTGACTTTC	CASSLGLPSGANVLTF
NA	TRBV7-9	TRBJ2-5	once	TGTGCCAGCGGGGGGACAGTCCTCGGGGAGACCCAGTACTTC	CASGGTVLGETQYF
NA	TRBV14	TRBJ2-7	NA	TGTGCCAGCAGCCCTGGCGGCTACGAGCAGTACTTC	CASSPGGYEQYF
TRBD2	TRBV9	TRBJ2-7	NA	TGTGCCAGCAGCCCCACGATAGGGACTAGCGCCCACGAGCAGTACTTC	CASSPTIGTSAHEQYF
NA	TRBV18	TRBJ1-1	once	TGTGCCAGCTCACCACCGACAGTAATGAACACTGAAGCTTTCTTT	CASSPPTVMNTEAFF
NA	TRBV3-1/TRBV3-2	TRBJ1-1	NA	TGTGCCAGCAGCCTCCAGGGGTTTGTAGCTTTCTTT	CASSLQGFVAFF
NA	TRBV7-6	TRBJ2-7	few	TGTGCCAGCAGCTTAGAGATTCCGGGGAAGCAGTACTTC	CASSLEIPGKQYF
TRBD1	TRBV27	TRBJ1-2	once	TGTGCCAGCAGTTCCAGGGGGCAAAGCTATGGCTACACCTTC	CASSSRGQSYGYTF
TRBD1	TRBV6-6	TRBJ1-3	NA	TGTGCCAGCAGTTACTCGACAGGGAGGGGAAACACCATATATTTT	CASSYSTGRGNTIYF
NA	TRBV27	TRBJ1-2	NA	TGTGCCAGCAGTTTTCGGGAAGGCTATGGCTACACCTTC	CASSFREGYGYTF